These 24 T cell receptor beta chains were all obtained from the same sample, sequenced in a study of identical twins. TCRdb fed the 5' RACE reads into MiXCR, producing one record per CDR3 protein. Among 650,000 to 800,000 distinct CDR3 sequences listed, 8.6% were seen once. These sequences were also reported in another study, on yellow fever vaccine responses in identical twins.

The sample was PBMCs. Every receptor here comes from a woman under 30 in good health.

The sample holds a few counts of this clonotype. The rearrangement joins TRBV10-3 to TRBJ2-5; TRBD2 aligns across 14 bases. This CDR3 comprises 18 residues. V lost 10 bases and J lost 1; bases outside the gene matches: 14. Per the germline V gene, CDR1 is ENHRY and CDR2 is SYGVKD. CDR3 sequence: CATFGTPTSGGAQETQYF. In nucleotides, the CDR3 is TGTGCCACGTTCGGCACGCCGACTAGCGGGGGGGCCCAAGAGACCCAGTACTTC.

This clonotype was found a few times. The CDR3 is CSAGGSTSRAYEQYF. CDR3 coding DNA: TGCAGTGCCGGAGGGTCGACTAGCCGAGCCTACGAGCAGTACTTC. The V call is TRBV20-1, the J call TRBJ2-7, with TRBD2 identical over 7 bases. Germline V CDR1 and CDR2: DFQATT, SNEGSKA (reference sequence). V lost 6 bases to trimming and J lost 2 bases; unmatched junction nucleotides: 13. The CDR3 runs to 15 residues.

The chain is built from TRBV4-3 and TRBJ2-7; D gene unclear. The germline CDR1 and CDR2 sequences are LGHNA and YSLEER. The length of the CDR3 is 13 residues. The V and J ends lost 1 base and 6 bases respectively, with 10 bases between them. The CDR3, as DNA: TGCGCCAGCAGCCAAGTTATCTCGCGCGAGCAGTACTTC. It encodes CASSQVISREQYF.

This clonotype appeared many times. CDR3 nucleotide sequence: TGTGCCAGCAGCAGGGACAGGAGGGACGAGCAGTACTTC. Its protein is CASSRDRRDEQYF. The genes are TRBV3-1 and TRBJ2-7, with 8 bases lining up with TRBD1. The CDR3 has 13 residues. CDR1 and CDR2 (germline): LGHDT, YNNKEL (reference sequence). The J segment lost 5 bases and the V segment lost 5 bases, leaving 5 bases of the junction unmatched.

CDR3 coding DNA: TGCGCCAGCAGCGTATGGACTAGCGAGACCACAGATACGCAGTATTTT. Encoded protein: CASSVWTSETTDTQYF. The V call is TRBV4-1, the J call TRBJ2-3, with 9 bases matching TRBD2. V lost 5 bases, J lost 2 bases, and 8 bases stayed unmatched. The germline V gene has CDR1 MGHRA and CDR2 YSYEKL. The CDR3 is 16 residues long.

This clonotype was seen repeatedly, ten times or more. The rearrangement joins TRBV7-8 to TRBJ2-2, with D perhaps matching TRBD2 (6 bases). This CDR3 has 13 amino acids. Germline CDR1 SGHVS, CDR2 FQNEAQ. With 5 bases removed from V and 7 bases from J, the gap between germline ends came to 11 bases. The CDR3 here is CASSPWTIGELFF. CDR3 coding DNA: TGTGCCAGCAGCCCCTGGACTATCGGGGAGCTGTTTTTT.

The genes are TRBV6-2 or TRBV6-3 and TRBJ2-1; 8 nucleotides agree with TRBD2. V gave up 5 bases and J gave up 0 bases; unmatched junction bases: 6. This CDR3 has 16 residues. Germline V CDR1 and CDR2: MNHEY, SVGEGT. CDR3 sequence reads: CASSLGRGPSYNEQFF. The CDR3 region has the DNA TGTGCCAGCAGTCTCGGGAGGGGACCCTCCTACAATGAGCAGTTCTTC.

This clonotype was counted between two and nine times. The rearrangement links TRBV12-3 or TRBV12-4 to TRBJ2-3, with a possible D match to TRBD2 (6 bases). The CDR3 has 14 amino acids. Trimming took 3 bases from V and 5 from J, leaving 12 bases between them. CDR3 DNA sequence: TGTGCCAGCAGTTTGGGACTCAACTTAGATACGCAGTATTTT. This translates into CASSLGLNLDTQYF.

This clonotype was recorded a few times. This chain joins TRBV6-2 or TRBV6-3 and TRBJ2-3; no definite D call. CDR3 length equals 14 residues. Trimming pared 5 bases from V and 3 bases from J, leaving 12 bases between. Per germline, CDR1 MNHEY and CDR2 SVGEGT. Written as DNA, the CDR3 is TGTGCCAGCAGTAGACCCGACGTAACAGATACGCAGTATTTT. Translating it yields CASSRPDVTDTQYF.

The chain carries TRBV19 and TRBJ1-5; weak D call: TRBD1 (5 bases). The V gene's germline CDR1 is LNHDA and CDR2 SQIVND (reference sequence). V was clipped by 6 bases and J by 1 base, with 10 bases between them. This CDR3 comprises 14 residues. CDR3: CASRPGPSNQPQHF. In DNA, the CDR3 is TGTGCCAGTAGGCCGGGGCCGAGCAATCAGCCCCAGCATTTT.

The chain recombines TRBV20-1 with TRBJ2-7; D not certain. The V end was cut by 0 bases, the J end by 6 bases, with 15 bases between. Germline lookup yields CDR1 DFQATT and CDR2 SNEGSKA (reference sequence). The CDR3 is 14 residues long. The CDR3 loop is CSARDWAPPGEQYF. In DNA form, the CDR3 reads TGCAGTGCTAGAGATTGGGCACCACCAGGCGAGCAGTACTTC.

The chain has TRBV29-1 and TRBJ2-7, with no clear D. From germline, CDR1 is SQVTM and CDR2 ANQGSEA. V was cut by 3 bases and J by 0 bases, with 6 bases left in between. The CDR3 runs 12 residues. The CDR3 region is CSVDLSSYEQYF. In DNA form, the CDR3 reads TGCAGCGTTGATCTTAGCTCCTACGAGCAGTACTTC.

There are a few counts of this clonotype. This CDR3 is CASRLQVDSNQPQHF. The CDR3 DNA sequence: TGTGCCAGCAGACTACAGGTAGATAGCAATCAGCCCCAGCATTTT. This chain joins TRBV12-3 or TRBV12-4 and TRBJ1-5; tentatively, D is TRBD1 (5 bases). Trimming took 6 bases from V and 0 from J, leaving 12 bases between them. This CDR3 comprises 15 residues.

The J gene is TRBJ2-7, the V gene TRBV3-1; D gene ambiguous. The V gene's germline CDR1 is LGHDT and CDR2 YNNKEL (reference sequence). The V and J ends lost 1 base and 1 base respectively, with 8 bases between them. The CDR3 has 14 residues. Here the CDR3 reads CASSQGSISYEQYF. CDR3 nucleotides: TGTGCCAGCAGCCAAGGGTCCATATCCTACGAGCAGTACTTC.

This chain uses TRBV14 with TRBJ2-7, with 10 bases fitting TRBD1. CDR3 length equals 17 residues. V gave up 2 bases and J gave up 0 bases; unmatched junction bases: 7. Germline V gene data show CDR1 as SGHDN and CDR2 as FVKESK. CDR3 residues: CASSQYSGTGASYEQYF. CDR3 coding DNA: TGTGCCAGCAGCCAATATTCCGGGACAGGGGCCTCCTACGAGCAGTACTTC.

The gene calls are TRBV10-2 and TRBJ2-1; D is possibly TRBD2 (6 bases). Between the trimmed V and J ends, which lost 6 bases and 0 bases, there was a span of 12 bases. The CDR3 totals 15 residues. Germline V gene sequence: CDR1 WSHSY, CDR2 SAAADI. The DNA of the CDR3 is TGCGCCAGCAGCCAGTCTAGCGCCTCCTACAATGAGCAGTTCTTC. This sequence encodes CASSQSSASYNEQFF.

The J gene is TRBJ2-5, the V gene TRBV5-1, with TRBD2 matching 7 bases. V lost 3 bases to trimming and J lost 1 base; unmatched junction nucleotides: 3. The CDR3 runs to 14 residues. The germline V gene encodes CDR1 SGHRS and CDR2 YFSETQ. As DNA, the CDR3 is TGCGCCAGCAGCTGGGGACTAACCCAAGAGACCCAGTACTTC. Amino acid sequence: CASSWGLTQETQYF.

The J gene is TRBJ2-5, the V gene TRBV7-6; D remains unclear. Trimming pared 5 bases from V and 7 bases from J, leaving 11 bases between. The CDR3 is 12 amino acids. Germline V gene data show CDR1 as SGHVS and CDR2 as FNYEAQ. CDR3: CASSPVYWTQYF. The CDR3 bases are TGTGCCAGCAGCCCGGTCTATTGGACCCAGTACTTC.

This clonotype showed up just a few times. The chain is built from TRBV5-4 and TRBJ2-3, with 12 bases fitting TRBD2. This CDR3 comprises 16 residues. The ends lost 4 bases at V and 3 bases at J; junction bases unmatched: 6. In germline, CDR1 is SGHNT, CDR2 YYREEE (reference sequence). Here the CDR3 DNA reads TGTGCCAGCAGCGAATTACTAGCGGGAGGTACAGATACGCAGTATTTT. As protein: CASSELLAGGTDTQYF.

The V and J genes are TRBV7-9 and TRBJ2-1; 14 positions agree with TRBD2. Per the germline V gene, CDR1 is SEHNR and CDR2 is FQNEAQ (reference sequence). The CDR3 has 16 amino acids. V shed 4 bases and J 8 bases; nucleotides not matched to a gene: 7. The CDR3, as DNA: TGTGCCAGCAGCTCGCCGACTAGCGGGGGGGCATATGAGCAGTTCTTC. As protein: CASSSPTSGGAYEQFF.

This clonotype was counted ten times or more. The chain is built from TRBV6-5 and TRBJ2-1, with D perhaps TRBD1 (5 bases). There are 12 residues in the CDR3. The germline gives CDR1 MNHEY, CDR2 SVGAGI. The germline V and J ends were trimmed by 5 bases and 8 bases, with 10 bases remaining between them. CDR3 DNA: TGTGCCAGCAGTATGACAGACCATGAGCAGTTCTTC. Its translation: CASSMTDHEQFF.

This clonotype showed up many times. V and J are TRBV5-1 and TRBJ2-1, with D possibly matching TRBD2 (6 bases). From germline, CDR1 is SGHRS and CDR2 YFSETQ. This CDR3 has 14 residues. V lost 6 bases, J lost 0 bases, and 10 bases lay in between. This CDR3 is CASNVGLSYNEQFF. CDR3 DNA sequence: TGCGCCAGCAACGTGGGACTCTCCTACAATGAGCAGTTCTTC.

This clonotype was seen many times. The rearrangement uses TRBV3-1 and TRBJ2-1; D is undetermined. Germline CDR1 is LGHDT and CDR2 is YNNKEL (reference sequence). Trimming shortened V by 1 base and J by 6 bases, and 7 bases separated the two germline ends. This CDR3 has 13 amino acids. The CDR3 spells CASSQAARNEQFF. The CDR3 bases are TGTGCCAGCAGCCAAGCAGCTCGCAATGAGCAGTTCTTC.

There are many counts of this clonotype. This rearrangement joins TRBV12-3 or TRBV12-4 to TRBJ2-5; 11 bases line up with TRBD2. With 5 bases clipped from V and 5 bases from J, the junction kept 7 bases outside the gene matches. The CDR3 loop spans 15 amino acids. The chain's CDR3 is CASSPLAGGPETQYF. In DNA form, the CDR3 reads TGTGCCAGCAGTCCCTTAGCGGGGGGGCCGGAGACCCAGTACTTC.